A single sample gave rise to the 15 T cell receptor beta chains below, sequenced in a study of blood T cell repertoires in COVID-19. Repertoires were generated with immunoSEQ multiplex PCR, while TCRdb's copy carries only in-frame clones and drops some. The sample lists 300,000 to 400,000 clones, approximately 88% seen once, with approximately 3% in the top ten. Sample: peripheral blood. Receptors were obtained from a woman in her twenties or thirties with COVID-19, enrolled during active disease.

The chain is built from TRBV7-2 and TRBJ2-5, with D unclear. Trimming took 5 bases from V and 1 from J, leaving 5 bases between them. The length of the CDR3 is 12 residues. CDR1 and CDR2 (germline): SGHTA, FQGNSA. The CDR3 nucleotides read TGTGCCAGCAGCGGGCTCCAAGAGACCCAGTACTTC. It is translated as CASSGLQETQYF. The variable domain in full, completed from reference TRBV7-2 and TRBJ2-5, reads GAGVSQSPSNKVTEKGKDVELRCDPISGHTALYWYRQSLGQGLEFLIYFQGNSAPDKSGLPSDRFSAERTGGSVSTLTIQRTQQEDSAVYLCASSGLQETQYFGPGTRLLVL.

The chain links TRBV7-2 to TRBJ2-1; no definite D call. Per the germline V gene, CDR1 is SGHTA and CDR2 is FQGNSA. The CDR3 is made up of 12 amino acids. V lost 2 bases to trimming and J lost 6 bases, with 5 bases between them. CDR3 DNA: TGTGCCAGCAGCTTAACACGCAATGAGCAGTTCTTC. Residues: CASSLTRNEQFF.

The chain uses TRBV20-1 and TRBJ2-7, with D possibly being TRBD1 (6 bases). V was cut by 3 bases and J by 1 base, with 10 bases left in between. This CDR3 is 13 amino acids long. Germline V gene sequence: CDR1 DFQATT, CDR2 SNEGSKA (reference sequence). The CDR3, as DNA: TGCAGTGCTAGTCGGGACACGTCCTACGAGCAGTACTTC. Its protein is CSASRDTSYEQYF.

This sequence joins TRBV6-5 and TRBJ2-4; no definite D call. The V end lost 7 bases, the J end lost 1 base, and 8 bases lay between the germline ends. The CDR3 sequence is 13 residues long. The germline gives CDR1 MNHEY, CDR2 SVGAGI. CDR3 bases: TGTGCCAGCAAGCTGCGGGCCAAAAACATTCAGTACTTC. Its translation is CASKLRAKNIQYF.

The CDR3 sequence is CSVEGYRGNTGELFF. The CDR3 nucleotides are TGCAGCGTTGAAGGATACAGGGGGAACACCGGGGAGCTGTTTTTT. This chain connects TRBV29-1 to TRBJ2-2; 7 bases fit TRBD1. Germline trimming cut 1 base from V and 1 base from J; bases unmatched to any gene: 3. The CDR3 is made up of 15 amino acids. Per the germline V gene, CDR1 is SQVTM and CDR2 is ANQGSEA.

CDR3 bases: TGTGCCAGCAGCCAAGCGGGGGGAAGGGCGAGCTTCTTT. It yields the protein CASSQAGGRASFF. The chain has TRBV3-1 (or the pseudogene TRBV3-2) and TRBJ1-1, with a weak D call TRBD1 (5 bases). The CDR3 extends over 13 amino acids. V was trimmed by 1 base and J by 14 bases, leaving 17 bases between them. CDR1 and CDR2 from the germline V gene are LGHDT and YNNKEL (reference sequence).

Only a few counts were recorded for this clone. The V gene is TRBV4-2, the J gene TRBJ2-1, with 8 bases fitting TRBD2. The germline V gene has CDR1 LGHNA and CDR2 YNFKEQ. The CDR3 covers 19 residues. J was trimmed by 2 bases and V by 0 bases; bases with no gene match: 12. CDR3 region: CASSQEPRPGLAPYNEQFF. CDR3 coding DNA: TGTGCCAGCAGCCAAGAACCAAGACCCGGACTAGCTCCCTACAATGAGCAGTTCTTC.

The V and J genes are TRBV12-3 or TRBV12-4 and TRBJ1-4; 7 bases are a match to TRBD1. The CDR3 is made up of 13 amino acids. The V gene end was trimmed by 5 bases and the J gene end by 4 bases; junction bases not matched to a gene: 1. Written as DNA, the CDR3 is TGTGCCAGCAGTGGGACAGTTAATGAAAAACTGTTTTTT. This translates into CASSGTVNEKLFF.

The V call is TRBV28, the J call TRBJ2-6; TRBD1 might be the D (5 bases). The V end lost 6 bases, the J end lost 2 bases, and 5 bases lay between the germline ends. Per the germline V gene, CDR1 is MDHEN and CDR2 is SYDVKM. The length of the CDR3 is 13 residues. Written as DNA, the CDR3 is TGTGCCAGCAGGGGGCCTGGGGCCAACGTCCTGACTTTC. Protein product: CASRGPGANVLTF. The full variable domain, in which reference TRBV28 and TRBJ2-6 provide the parts outside the CDR3, is DVKVTQSSRYLVKRTGEKVFLECVQDMDHENMFWYRQDPGLGLRLIYFSYDVKMKEKGDIPEGYSVSREKKERFSLILESASTNQTSMYLCASRGPGANVLTFGAGSRLTVL.

The chain combines TRBV19 with TRBJ1-2, with TRBD1 matching 8 bases. The CDR3 runs to 15 residues. The V gene's germline CDR1 is LNHDA and CDR2 SQIVND (reference sequence). Trimming cost V 5 bases and J 8 bases; bases outside gene matches: 13. The CDR3 loop reads CASSAQGRTGKGYTF. The CDR3 DNA follows: TGTGCCAGTAGTGCTCAGGGGAGGACAGGGAAAGGCTACACCTTC.

The DNA for the CDR3 is TGTGCCAGTAACCCATTGGGCACAGGTACCGGGGAGCTGTTTTTT. It encodes CASNPLGTGTGELFF. The J gene is TRBJ2-2, the V gene TRBV19, with a possible D match to TRBD1 (5 bases). The CDR3 runs 15 residues. Germline CDR1 and CDR2: LNHDA and SQIVND (reference sequence). With 7 bases removed from V and 5 bases from J, the gap between germline ends came to 17 bases.

The chain combines TRBV2 with TRBJ2-7, with TRBD2 identical over 10 bases. The CDR3 spans 15 residues. J was trimmed by 3 bases and V by 5 bases; bases with no gene match: 7. CDR1 SNHLY and CDR2 FYNNEI come from the germline V gene. CDR3 loop: CASSLSGRVNYEQYV. The CDR3 nucleotides are TGTGCCAGCAGTCTCAGCGGGAGGGTGAACTACGAGCAGTACGTC.

This clone came up once. The rearrangement uses TRBV13 and TRBJ2-3; maybe TRBD1 (7 bases). V was pared by 4 bases and J by 14 bases, with 16 bases between. The CDR3 has 12 residues. CDR1 is PRHDT, CDR2 FYEKMQ, per germline (reference sequence). The CDR3 sequence is CASSYMGGQRYF. CDR3 DNA: TGTGCCAGCAGCTATATGGGGGGACAGCGGTATTTT.

The CDR3 is CASSLEIDRGLGYTF. The CDR3 coding sequence is TGCGCCAGCAGCCTTGAAATCGACAGGGGGTTAGGCTACACCTTC. This chain links TRBV4-1 with TRBJ1-2; TRBD1 aligns across 9 bases. J gave up 8 bases and V 4 bases, and 11 bases lay outside the gene matches. This CDR3 comprises 15 residues. The germline V gene encodes CDR1 MGHRA and CDR2 YSYEKL.

This chain connects TRBV6-6 to TRBJ1-1; a possible D gene is TRBD1 (6 bases). Germline-derived CDR1 and CDR2 are MNHNY and SVGAGI (reference sequence). V lost 8 bases and J lost 3, with 10 bases in between. The CDR3 length is 12 residues. The CDR3 is CASGQGYTEAFF. CDR3 in DNA: TGTGCCAGCGGTCAGGGGTACACTGAAGCTTTCTTT.